A selection of T cell receptor beta chains follows, all from one sample in a study of cytomegalovirus exposure and HLA in healthy donors. Measured with immunoSEQ multiplex PCR; TCRdb has only the in-frame clones, and not every one. The sample lists 80,000 to 95,000 clones; 90% to 95% were seen once. The sample comprised PBMCs. The receptors here all came from a woman aged 25 to 45 in good health and CMV-seropositive. The CDR3 runs from the conserved cysteine through the conserved F or W. Fields, in order: D gene, J gene, V gene, clone size, CDR3 protein, CDR3 DNA. D genes are given only for firm matches. The size of a clone is reported for some rows only, either as once, few or many, or as a class for expanded clones.

TRBD1	TRBJ1-2	TRBV6-1	-	CASSGAGTGDARDYGYTF	TGTGCCAGCAGTGGAGCCGGGACAGGAGACGCCAGGGACTATGGCTACACCTTC
-	TRBJ2-3	TRBV9	-	CASSVGNPGVADTQYF	TGTGCCAGCAGCGTAGGGAATCCGGGAGTCGCAGATACGCAGTATTTT
-	TRBJ1-2	TRBV7-8	-	CASSLMRGSLGYTF	TGTGCCAGCAGCTTAATGAGAGGCTCCTTAGGCTACACCTTC
-	TRBJ2-7	TRBV6-5	-	CASSYSRGTNYEQYF	TGTGCCAGCAGTTACTCTCGCGGGACCAACTACGAGCAGTACTTC
TRBD1	TRBJ1-1	TRBV30	-	CAWSLGTGWVTEAFF	TGTGCCTGGAGTTTAGGGACAGGGTGGGTCACTGAAGCTTTCTTT
TRBD1	TRBJ2-7	TRBV10-1	-	CASSEGTGGLSTYEQYF	TGCGCCAGCAGTGAAGGGACAGGGGGACTTTCAACCTACGAGCAGTACTTC
-	TRBJ1-1	TRBV5-4	few	CANTRGTEAFF	TGTGCCAACACGAGGGGGACTGAAGCTTTCTTT
TRBD2	TRBJ2-3	TRBV29-1	-	CSVENLRGGEVDTQYF	TGCAGCGTTGAAAATCTCCGGGGGGGAGAAGTAGATACGCAGTATTTT
TRBD1	TRBJ2-1	TRBV19	-	CASSTTRDRGVYNEQFF	TGTGCCAGTAGTACCACAAGGGACAGGGGTGTGTACAATGAGCAGTTCTTC
TRBD1	TRBJ1-2	TRBV7-9	once	CASMLYPGQGEDGYTF	TGTGCCAGCATGCTCTACCCGGGACAGGGGGAGGATGGCTACACCTTC
-	TRBJ1-4	TRBV4-1	-	CASSQDPAPGGKLFF	TGCGCCAGCAGCCAAGATCCTGCACCCGGGGGAAAACTGTTTTTT
TRBD1	TRBJ2-2	TRBV19	-	CASSNNTGGKAGELFF	TGTGCCAGTAGTAATAACACAGGGGGCAAGGCCGGGGAGCTGTTTTTT
TRBD1	TRBJ1-1	TRBV9	-	CASSEGQEDTEAFF	TGTGCCAGCAGCGAGGGACAGGAGGACACTGAAGCTTTCTTT
TRBD1	TRBJ2-1	TRBV6-5	-	CASSRRDRGHEQFF	TGTGCCAGCAGCCGCCGGGACAGGGGACATGAGCAGTTCTTC
-	TRBJ2-7	TRBV18	once	CASSPPRQGGHEQYF	TGTGCCAGCTCACCACCCCGACAGGGAGGCCACGAGCAGTACTTC
TRBD2	TRBJ2-1	TRBV11-2	-	CASSLGPKREGAEQFF	TGTGCCAGCAGCTTAGGTCCGAAGCGGGAGGGAGCTGAGCAGTTCTTC
-	TRBJ2-7	TRBV20-1	-	CSARLQNEQYF	TGCAGTGCTAGACTGCAGAACGAGCAGTACTTC
TRBD1	TRBJ2-1	TRBV7-9	once	CASSLTGLFYNEQFF	TGTGCCAGCAGTTTGACAGGGCTTTTCTACAATGAGCAGTTCTTC